This record concerns one T cell receptor (beta chain) sequence. This entry belongs to a study of blood T cell repertoires in COVID-19. Study-wide context: Both acute and convalescent COVID-19 samples were obtained from the United States, Italy and Spain.

This CDR3 has 14 residues. Per the germline V gene, CDR1 is LNHDA and CDR2 is SQIVND (reference sequence). The ends lost 5 bases at V and 3 bases at J; junction bases unmatched: 4. The data were produced by immunoSEQ multiplex PCR, yet TCRdb's version contains in-frame clones alone and is incomplete. The sample holds 90,000 to 150,000 clones; more than 60% are singletons and the top ten take roughly 2.6%. Sequenced: peripheral blood. The rearrangement uses TRBV19 and TRBJ1-1, with TRBD1 matching 9 bases. The receptor comes from a man in his fifties with acute or convalescent COVID-19. CDR3 sequence reads: CASSPRQGDTEAFF. For the CDR3, the DNA is TGTGCCAGTAGTCCTCGACAGGGGGACACTGAAGCTTTCTTT.